This T cell receptor (beta chain) comes out of a study of blood T cell repertoires in COVID-19. Study-wide background: PBMCs, B-cell-depleted T cells, or T cells provided the cDNA or gDNA that made up the material.

This clone was seen just once. The CDR3 is made up of 16 amino acids. Per germline, CDR1 LNHDA and CDR2 SQIVND (reference sequence). V lost 5 bases to trimming and J lost 7 bases; unmatched junction nucleotides: 13. As processed by the authors: Cell counts per sample came from amplifying reference gene primers. The table came from immunoSEQ multiplex PCR; TCRdb's copy has only in-frame clones and leaves some out. Clonal size and the V and J genes are those of that table, whereas D and trimming came from the DNA. Among about 120,000 clones listed, approximately 90% were seen once. The sequence was collected from a woman aged 45-65 years with acute or convalescent COVID-19. The chain has TRBV19 and TRBJ2-5, with 10 positions matching TRBD2. The sequenced sample was peripheral blood. The CDR3 DNA reads as TGTGCCAGTAGTTCCGCTAGCGGGGGCCTGTTGGGGACCCAGTACTTC. It yields the protein CASSSASGGLLGTQYF.